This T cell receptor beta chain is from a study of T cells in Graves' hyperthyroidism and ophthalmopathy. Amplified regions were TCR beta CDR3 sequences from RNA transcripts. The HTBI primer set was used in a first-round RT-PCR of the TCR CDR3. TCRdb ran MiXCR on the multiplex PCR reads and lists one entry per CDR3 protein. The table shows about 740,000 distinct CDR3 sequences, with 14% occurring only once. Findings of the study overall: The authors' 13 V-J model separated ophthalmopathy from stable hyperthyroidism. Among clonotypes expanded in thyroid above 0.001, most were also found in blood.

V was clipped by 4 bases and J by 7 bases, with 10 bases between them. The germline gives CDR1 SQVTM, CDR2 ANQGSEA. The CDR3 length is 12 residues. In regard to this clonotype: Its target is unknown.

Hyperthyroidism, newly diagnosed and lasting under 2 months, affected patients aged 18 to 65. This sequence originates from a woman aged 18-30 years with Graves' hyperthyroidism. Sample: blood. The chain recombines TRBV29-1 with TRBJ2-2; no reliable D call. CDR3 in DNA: TGCAGCGTTGGAACTATCGGCGGGGAGCTGTTTTTT. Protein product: CSVGTIGGELFF.